This TCR beta chain emerged from a study of blood T cell repertoires in COVID-19. Across the study: COVID-19 samples collected from the United States, Italy and Spain covered acute and convalescent phases. T cells, B-cell-depleted T cells, or PBMCs supplied cDNA or gDNA.

The CDR3 spans 14 residues. The V and J ends lost 3 bases and 3 bases respectively, with 15 bases between them. Germline assignment: CDR1 DFQATT and CDR2 SNEGSKA (reference sequence). Study processing details: How many nucleated cells were present was estimated from reference gene primer amplification. Only in-frame clones appear in the TCRdb table, and some are missing; sequencing was by immunoSEQ multiplex PCR. V and J calls and clone size are as listed in that table; D and trimming were resolved from the DNA. Among roughly 260,000 clones listed, more than 70% were seen once. J is TRBJ2-7 and V is TRBV20-1; no clear D gene. Input material: peripheral blood. The sequence came from a woman under 30 with acute or convalescent COVID-19. CDR3 DNA sequence: TGCAGTGCTAGTCCCATAGACATGGTCTACGAGCAGTACTTC. Encoded protein: CSASPIDMVYEQYF.